Listed below are T cell receptor beta chains from one sample, sequenced in a study of cytomegalovirus exposure and HLA in healthy donors. Sequenced by immunoSEQ multiplex PCR; TCRdb stores in-frame clones only, minus some. The data contain some 150,000 clones, approximately 80% of them singletons. Sequenced: PBMCs. Every receptor here comes from a woman in her 40s in good health and CMV-seropositive. Each CDR3 is given with its conserved first and last residue. A D gene is named only where the DNA matches it firmly. Size tells how often a clone was seen (once, few, many) or the class of an expanded clone, and some rows leave it out.

D	V	size	J	DNA	CDR3
TRBD2	TRBV5-1	.	TRBJ2-3	TGCGCCAGCAGCCCGGGACTAGCGGGACGCACAGATACGCAGTATTTT	CASSPGLAGRTDTQYF
TRBD2	TRBV7-8	once	TRBJ2-7	TGTGCCAGCAGCTTAGTAGCGACTAGCGTCCACGAGCAGTACTTC	CASSLVATSVHEQYF
.	TRBV29-1	few	TRBJ1-2	TGCAGCGTTGAAGACCGAGGCTATGGCTACACCTTC	CSVEDRGYGYTF
.	TRBV4-1	.	TRBJ2-7	TGCGCCAGCAGCCAAGGAGGCCTTTACGAGCAGTACTTC	CASSQGGLYEQYF
.	TRBV7-9	few	TRBJ2-1	TGTTCCAGCAGCCAACAGGGCAGGCAGCAGTTCTTC	CSSSQQGRQQFF
.	TRBV10-2	.	TRBJ2-5	TGCGCCAGCAGTGAGCACGGAGGGCTCTCAGAGACCCAGTACTTC	CASSEHGGLSETQYF
.	TRBV4-1	.	TRBJ2-7	TGCGCCAGCAGCCAAGCCTTGAACACCTACGAGCAGTACTTC	CASSQALNTYEQYF
TRBD1	TRBV5-1	once	TRBJ1-1	TGCGCCAGCAGCTCTGGGACAGAGAACACTGAAGCTTTCTTT	CASSSGTENTEAFF
.	TRBV6-1	once	TRBJ1-1	TGTGCCAGCAGTGATCAGGGGAACGCTGAAGCTTTCTTT	CASSDQGNAEAFF
.	TRBV7-9	.	TRBJ1-5	TGTGCCAGCAGCTTAGGGGACTTGGGTGCTGGGTCCCAGCATTTT	CASSLGDLGAGSQHF
.	TRBV12-5	.	TRBJ2-3	TGTGCTAGTGGTTTGATGGGAGGCACAGATACGCAGTATTTT	CASGLMGGTDTQYF
TRBD2	TRBV5-1	.	TRBJ2-1	TGCGCCAGCACTAGCGGGAGTGGATATGAGCAGTTCTTC	CASTSGSGYEQFF
TRBD1	TRBV5-4	.	TRBJ2-5	TGTGCCAGCAGCTTTGGACAGGGGGCCGAGACCCAGTACTTC	CASSFGQGAETQYF
TRBD1	TRBV27	.	TRBJ1-1	TGTGCCAGCAGTTATAAGGGTACAGGGGCCACTGAAGCTTTCTTT	CASSYKGTGATEAFF
.	TRBV14	.	TRBJ2-7	TGTGCCAGCAGCGAACAGAGATACGAGCAGTACTTC	CASSEQRYEQYF
.	TRBV2	few	TRBJ2-1	TGTGCCAGCAGTGAAGTAGTACTGATCAATGAGCAGTTCTTC	CASSEVVLINEQFF
TRBD1	TRBV5-1	.	TRBJ2-7	TGCGCCAGCAGCTTGGTGGGACAGGGTTACGAGCAGTACTTC	CASSLVGQGYEQYF
.	TRBV30	.	TRBJ2-3	TGTGCCTGGGGGAGCGGAACAGATACGCAGTATTTT	CAWGSGTDTQYF
TRBD1	TRBV30	.	TRBJ2-4	TGTGCCTGGAGGGGACAGCTAGCCAAAAACATTCAGTACTTC	CAWRGQLAKNIQYF
.	TRBV10-3	.	TRBJ2-1	TGTGCCATCAGTGAGACGGGGTCGTGGGCGGGACGTAACAATAAGCAGTTCTTC	CAISETGSWAGRNNKQFF